This TCR beta chain was observed in a study of glioma-infiltrating T cells. Whole-study findings and limits: Gliomas, especially low-grade, showed above-expected tissue-blood divergence; non-neoplastic patients showed below. CDR3 overlap between tissue and blood was very small.

Using RNA template, CDR3s of TCR alpha and beta were amplified with iRepertoire arm-PCR. Tissue mRNA or PBMC total RNA, 100-400 ng, went into one-step reverse transcription and amplification. TCRdb reprocessed the multiplex PCR reads via MiXCR and lists one record per CDR3 protein. The sample includes roughly 190,000 distinct CDR3 sequences, about 31% of them seen just once. Details on this clonotype: Its antigen is not known. One base away lies a much larger clone, so this may be a sequencing read error.

The source material was glioma tissue, nonneoplastic brain tissue, or PBMCs (not recorded which). The receptor comes from a human donor with low-grade glioma or glioblastoma, undergoing nonglioma brain surgery, or in good health (not recorded which).

The CDR3 region is CASSQSGPIHDSYNEQFF. As DNA, the CDR3 is TGTGCCAGTAGCCAATCGGGGCCCATCCACGACTCCTACAATGAGCAGTTCTTC. The rearrangement uses TRBV19 and TRBJ2-1, with D tentatively TRBD1 or TRBD2 (5 bases each). Germline V gene lookup returns CDR1 LNHDA and CDR2 SQIVND (reference sequence). V was pared by 6 bases and J by 0 bases, with 21 bases between. The CDR3 is 18 residues long.